The clone carrying this T cell receptor (beta chain) was observed many times. This sample was taken from a study of T cells in Graves' hyperthyroidism and ophthalmopathy. RNA transcripts gave rise to amplified TCR beta CDR3 regions. HTBI primers drove first-round RT-PCR of the TCR CDR3. TCRdb re-derived calls from the multiplex PCR reads in MiXCR, one entry per CDR3 protein. This table has some 350,000 distinct CDR3 sequences, less than 20% appearing once. Germline V CDR1 and CDR2: LGHDT, YNNKEL (reference sequence). The length of the CDR3 is 13 residues. Unmatched junction bases numbered 1, after V lost 7 bases and J lost 4 bases.

This chain links TRBV3-1 with TRBJ2-1; 10 bases map to TRBD2. This clonotype originated in a woman aged 18-30 years with Graves' hyperthyroidism that later progressed to Graves' ophthalmopathy. The sequencing sample was made of blood. DNA for the CDR3: TGTGCCAGCACTAGCGGGAGATACAATGAGCAGTTCTTC. Protein sequence: CASTSGRYNEQFF.